The 17 T cell receptor beta chains below were found in one sample sequenced in a study of cytomegalovirus exposure and HLA in healthy donors. The PCR used 60 Vbeta and 13 Jbeta primers. Repertoires were generated with immunoSEQ multiplex PCR, while TCRdb's copy carries only in-frame clones and drops some. This table lists just over 200,000 clones. What was sequenced was PBMCs. The receptors stem from a girl aged 2 to 10 in good health and CMV-seropositive.

The CDR3 bases are TGTGCCAGCAGCCTAAATCAGGGTAGCAAATATAGCAATCAGCCCCAGCATTTT. Translation: CASSLNQGSKYSNQPQHF. This rearrangement joins TRBV2 to TRBJ1-5; maybe TRBD1 (5 bases). This CDR3 is built from 18 residues. Germline V lookup: CDR1 SNHLY, CDR2 FYNNEI. Deletions cut 6 bases from V and 0 bases from J, with 21 bases between.

V gene TRBV2 combines with J gene TRBJ1-1; 7 bases match TRBD1. The trim removed 3 bases at V and 0 bases at J, leaving 7 bases unmatched. CDR3 size: 16 residues. Germline V lookup: CDR1 SNHLY, CDR2 FYNNEI. CDR3 loop: CASSDNRGWVNTEAFF. CDR3 DNA sequence: TGTGCCAGCAGTGATAACAGGGGTTGGGTGAACACTGAAGCTTTCTTT.

The V gene is TRBV7-9, the J gene TRBJ2-2; D uncertain. Germline assignment: CDR1 SEHNR and CDR2 FQNEAQ (reference sequence). V gave up 5 bases and J gave up 9 bases, with 7 bases separating them. There are 11 residues in the CDR3. This chain's CDR3 is CASSLKWELFF. In DNA form, the CDR3 reads TGTGCCAGCAGCCTTAAATGGGAGCTGTTTTTT.

The gene calls are TRBV28 and TRBJ2-7; 10 nucleotides line up with TRBD2. V shed 7 bases and J 5 bases; nucleotides not matched to a gene: 8. Per the germline V gene, CDR1 is MDHEN and CDR2 is SYDVKM. The CDR3 totals 14 residues. CDR3 sequence reads: CASTITSGIHEQYF. In DNA, the CDR3 is TGTGCCAGCACCATCACTAGCGGGATCCACGAGCAGTACTTC.

The genes are TRBV11-2 and TRBJ2-1, with TRBD2 matching 8 bases. Germline CDR1 and CDR2: SGHAT and FQNNGV. The ends lost 5 bases at V and 0 bases at J; junction bases unmatched: 9. There are 17 residues in the CDR3. CDR3 sequence reads: CASSPRTSPGSYNEQFF. The DNA for the CDR3 is TGTGCCAGCAGCCCCCGGACTAGCCCGGGCTCCTACAATGAGCAGTTCTTC.

The chain links TRBV6-6 to TRBJ1-2, with D hard to call. V was shortened by 5 bases and J by 8 bases, with 15 bases between the two germline ends. Germline V gene sequence: CDR1 MNHNY, CDR2 SVGAGI (reference sequence). The CDR3 has 13 amino acids. As DNA, the CDR3 is TGTGCCAGCAGTACGGGAGGGAAATCGGGCTACACCTTC. It specifies CASSTGGKSGYTF.

The chain recombines TRBV11-2 with TRBJ1-2; 7 nucleotides agree with TRBD1. The germline CDR1 and CDR2 sequences are SGHAT and FQNNGV. Trimming cost V 5 bases and J 5 bases; bases outside gene matches: 8. CDR3 length: 14 amino acids. The CDR3 DNA reads as TGTGCCAGCAGCACTCGGACAGGAAAGTATGGCTACACCTTC. It is translated as CASSTRTGKYGYTF. Drawing the rest from reference TRBV11-2 and TRBJ1-2, the complete variable domain is EAGVAQSPRYKIIEKRQSVAFWCNPISGHATLYWYQQILGQGPKLLIQFQNNGVVDDSQLPKDRFSAERLKGVDSTLKIQPAKLEDSAVYLCASSTRTGKYGYTFGSGTRLTVV.

This chain joins TRBV29-1 and TRBJ2-1; possibly TRBD2 for D (5 bases). In germline, CDR1 is SQVTM, CDR2 ANQGSEA. This CDR3 is built from 11 residues. The V gene lost 6 bases and the J gene lost 10 bases, with 13 bases spanning the gap. The CDR3 region is CSVAGSWEQFF. CDR3 nucleotides: TGCAGCGTCGCTGGGAGCTGGGAGCAGTTCTTC.

This chain joins TRBV19 and TRBJ2-7; D gene unclear. V lost 6 bases, J lost 5 bases, and 8 bases lay in between. From germline, CDR1 is LNHDA and CDR2 SQIVND (reference sequence). The CDR3 extends over 11 amino acids. CDR3 residues: CASRNEHEQYF. Written as DNA, the CDR3 is TGTGCCAGTAGGAATGAGCACGAGCAGTACTTC.

The chain recombines TRBV14 with TRBJ2-5; 8 bases agree with TRBD1. The V gene's germline CDR1 is SGHDN and CDR2 FVKESK. V shed 0 bases, J shed 1 base, and the junction held 10 bases outside the gene matches. The CDR3 is made up of 18 amino acids. CDR3 DNA sequence: TGTGCCAGCAGCCAAGAAAGGGGTAGACAGGGGCCCCAAGAGACCCAGTACTTC. The encoded protein is CASSQERGRQGPQETQYF.

The CDR3 reads CASSEYGTSGSGEQYF. The CDR3, as DNA: TGTGCCAGCAGTGAATATGGGACTAGCGGGAGCGGCGAGCAGTACTTC. The chain carries TRBV25-1 and TRBJ2-7; 14 positions match TRBD2. The germline V gene encodes CDR1 MGHDK and CDR2 SYGVNS. The CDR3 sequence is 16 residues long. The V gene end was trimmed by 0 bases and the J gene end by 6 bases; junction bases not matched to a gene: 4.

The V gene is TRBV4-1, the J gene TRBJ1-1; D remains ambiguous. This CDR3 comprises 11 residues. Germline CDR1 is MGHRA and CDR2 is YSYEKL. Trimming removed 3 bases from V and 6 bases from J, with 5 bases in between. CDR3 DNA sequence: TGCGCCAGCAGCCAGGGCCCTGAAGCTTTCTTT. Protein: CASSQGPEAFF.

As to this clone: The conserved phenylalanine or tryptophan normally closing the CDR3 is absent here, so this likely arose from a read error. The genes are TRBV14 and TRBJ1-1, with D hard to call. CDR1 SGHDN and CDR2 FVKESK come from the germline V gene. V was clipped by 1 base and J by 7 bases, with 7 bases between them. The CDR3 spans 12 residues. In DNA form, the CDR3 reads TGTGCCAGCAGCCAAGTCTGGAGTGAAGCTTTCCTT. This sequence encodes CASSQVWSEAFL.

V gene TRBV2 combines with J gene TRBJ2-4; D is perhaps TRBD1 (5 bases). Trimming removed 1 base at V and 6 bases at J, with 13 bases between. CDR1 and CDR2 (germline): SNHLY, FYNNEI. The CDR3 covers 15 residues. DNA of the CDR3: TGTGCCAGCAGTGAAGTTCGACAGATAGGAAACATTCAGTACTTC. It translates to CASSEVRQIGNIQYF.

The chain is built from TRBV20-1 and TRBJ1-1, with unresolved D. V shed 3 bases and J shed 1 base, with 3 bases lying between them. The CDR3 runs to 11 residues. Germline CDR1 reads DFQATT; CDR2 reads SNEGSKA (reference sequence). The CDR3, as DNA: TGCAGTGCTAGCCGGAACACTGAAGCTTTCTTT. Translation gives CSASRNTEAFF.

The chain joins TRBV7-6 to TRBJ2-1; weak D call: TRBD1 (6 bases). The germline CDR1 and CDR2 sequences are SGHVS and FNYEAQ. Trimming removed 5 bases from V and 7 bases from J, with 15 bases in between. The CDR3 extends over 14 amino acids. The DNA of the CDR3 is TGTGCCAGCAGCATACCAACAGGGTATAATGAGCAGTTCTTC. Its protein is CASSIPTGYNEQFF.

The chain uses TRBV27 and TRBJ2-7; tentative D call: TRBD2 (5 bases). CDR1 is MNHEY and CDR2 is SMNVEV in the germline V gene (reference sequence). CDR3 length: 14 residues. The V and J ends lost 8 bases and 3 bases respectively, with 17 bases between them. DNA for the CDR3: TGTGCCAGCTCTCGGGCCGGGATTTTCTACGAGCAGTACTTC. This encodes CASSRAGIFYEQYF.